Listed here is a single TCR beta chain. Its specificity is unknown. The data were taken from a study of CD4+ T cells in melanoma. Findings and caveats of the study: A reported correlation linked neoantigen-specific CD4+ T cells to CD8+, macrophage and B cell function. Neoantigen-specific CD4+ T cells in melanoma reportedly had diverse differentiation states.

Repertoires were generated with immunoSEQ multiplex PCR, while TCRdb's copy carries only in-frame clones and drops some. The sample carries 140,000 or so clones, 92% recorded once. CDR3 length: 14 amino acids. V is TRBV21-1 and J is TRBJ2-7. TRBV21-1 is noted as a pseudogene. This TCR came from a human donor with melanoma. The CDR3 nucleotides are TGTGCCAGCAGCAAACCCCACAAGGGCTACGAGCAGTACTTC. This gives the protein CASSKPHKGYEQYF.